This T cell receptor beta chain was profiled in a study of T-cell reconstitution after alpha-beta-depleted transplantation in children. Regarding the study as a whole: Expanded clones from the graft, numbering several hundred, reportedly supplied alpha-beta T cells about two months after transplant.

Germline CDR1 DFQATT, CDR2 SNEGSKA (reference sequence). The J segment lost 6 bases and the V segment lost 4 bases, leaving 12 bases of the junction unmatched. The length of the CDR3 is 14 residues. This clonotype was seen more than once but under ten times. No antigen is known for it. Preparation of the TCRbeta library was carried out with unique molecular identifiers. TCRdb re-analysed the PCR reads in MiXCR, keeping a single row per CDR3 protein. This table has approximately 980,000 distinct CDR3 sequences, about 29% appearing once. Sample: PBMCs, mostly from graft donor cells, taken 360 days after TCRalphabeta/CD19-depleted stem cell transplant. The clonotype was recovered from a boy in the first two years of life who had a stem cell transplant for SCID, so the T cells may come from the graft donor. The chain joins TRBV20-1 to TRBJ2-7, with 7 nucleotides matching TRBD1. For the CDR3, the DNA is TGCAGTGCTACCCACAGGGGCCGTTCGCTCGAGCAGTACTTC. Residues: CSATHRGRSLEQYF.